The 25 T cell receptor beta chains given below trace back to one sample, sequenced in a study of cytomegalovirus exposure and HLA in healthy donors. 13 Jbeta primers and 60 Vbeta primers were used for the PCR. Profiling relied on immunoSEQ multiplex PCR, and the TCRdb table lists in-frame clones only, not all of them. The repertoire holds about 130,000 clones, with around four fifths as singletons. The specimen sequenced was PBMCs. These receptors all stem from a man in his forties in good health and CMV-seronegative.

This chain joins TRBV7-2 and TRBJ2-5; 9 bases are shared with TRBD2. The J call is doubtful: the DNA matches TRBJ2-7 better. CDR3 length equals 18 residues. CDR1 SGHTA and CDR2 FQGNSA come from the germline V gene. The CDR3: CASSLEGQRGDISYEQYF. The CDR3 DNA reads as TGTGCCAGCAGCTTAGAGGGCCAGCGGGGGGACATCTCCTACGAGCAGTACTTC.

The rearrangement uses TRBV7-6 and TRBJ2-5; maybe TRBD1 (6 bases). The better agreement between TRBJ2-7 and the DNA end casts doubt on the J call. The CDR3 has 13 amino acids. Germline lookup yields CDR1 SGHVS and CDR2 FNYEAQ. The chain's CDR3 is CASSLADSYEQYF. The CDR3 DNA is TGTGCCAGCAGCTTGGCGGACAGCTACGAGCAGTACTTC.

CDR3 in amino acids: CASSQGQGEDNQPQHF. Written as DNA, the CDR3 is TGCGCCAGCAGCCAGGGACAGGGCGAGGACAATCAGCCCCAGCATTTT. The chain employs TRBV5-1 and TRBJ1-5, with 9 bases matching TRBD1. CDR3 size: 16 residues. J was trimmed by 3 bases and V by 4 bases; bases with no gene match: 8. Germline-derived CDR1 and CDR2 are SGHRS and YFSETQ.

The V and J genes are TRBV27 and TRBJ2-7; D remains unclear. The germline gives CDR1 MNHEY, CDR2 SMNVEV (reference sequence). CDR3 length: 14 amino acids. With 0 bases removed from V and 1 base from J, the gap between germline ends came to 7 bases. The CDR3: CASSLSNPSYEQYF. The DNA of the CDR3 is TGTGCCAGCAGTTTATCAAATCCTTCCTACGAGCAGTACTTC.

This clone was observed a single time. The V gene is TRBV2, the J gene TRBJ1-2; maybe TRBD1 (6 bases). The CDR3 consists of 15 residues. V lost 4 bases and J lost 6, with 18 bases in between. Per germline, CDR1 SNHLY and CDR2 FYNNEI. The CDR3 DNA sequence: TGTGCCAGCAGTGTCTACAGGGTGAAAACGGATGGCTACACCTTC. It is translated as CASSVYRVKTDGYTF. Complete variable domain (other parts from reference TRBV2 and TRBJ1-2): EPEVTQTPSHQVTQMGQEVILRCVPISNHLYFYWYRQILGQKVEFLVSFYNNEISEKSEIFDDQFSVERPDGSNFTLKIRSTKLEDSAMYFCASSVYRVKTDGYTFGSGTRLTVV.

The chain is built from TRBV5-5 and TRBJ2-7; TRBD1 aligns across 10 bases. Germline assignment: CDR1 SGHKS and CDR2 YYEKEE (reference sequence). The CDR3 runs to 14 residues. Trimming removed 0 bases from V and 3 bases from J; junction bases left unmatched: 0. Here the CDR3 DNA reads TGTGCCAGCAGCTTGGGGACAGGGGGCTACGAGCAGTACTTC. Protein sequence: CASSLGTGGYEQYF.

The rearrangement uses TRBV5-1 and TRBJ2-1; the match to TRBD1 covers 7 bases. The CDR3 loop spans 14 amino acids. Germline V gene sequence: CDR1 SGHRS, CDR2 YFSETQ. V was clipped by 4 bases and J by 7 bases; unmatched bases: 8. In nucleotides, the CDR3 is TGCGCCAGCAGCCAACAGGGGTGGGGGAATGAGCAGTTCTTC. As protein: CASSQQGWGNEQFF.

This rearrangement joins TRBV4-3 to TRBJ1-6; 7 nucleotides line up with TRBD1. V lost 0 bases, J lost 5 bases, and 4 bases stayed unmatched. The germline V gene encodes CDR1 LGHNA and CDR2 YSLEER. The CDR3 length is 16 residues. The chain's CDR3 is CASSQDPGGNNSPLHF. CDR3 coding DNA: TGCGCCAGCAGCCAAGACCCAGGGGGAAATAATTCACCCCTCCACTTT.

Points on this clone: At one end, the junction sequence differs from germline, possibly due to a read error. The rearrangement uses TRBV19 and TRBJ2-7; 9 bases match TRBD1. This CDR3 has 13 residues. Germline V CDR1 and CDR2: LNHDA, SQIVND (reference sequence). In DNA, the CDR3 is TGTGCCAGTAGAGGACAGGGGTCCTACGAGCGGTACTTC. As protein: CASRGQGSYERYF. The full variable domain, with the rest looked up from reference TRBV19 and TRBJ2-7, is DGGITQSPKYLFRKEGQNVTLSCEQNLNHDAMYWYRQDPGQGLRLIYYSQIVNDFQKGDIAEGYSVSREKKESFPLTVTSAQKNPTAFYLCASRGQGSYERYFGPGTRLTVT.

This chain links TRBV10-3 with TRBJ2-1; 12 nucleotides match TRBD1. V was clipped by 5 bases and J by 8 bases; unmatched bases: 4. The CDR3 has 14 residues. CDR1 is ENHRY and CDR2 is SYGVKD in the germline V gene. This chain's CDR3 is CAISTGTGGYEQFF. The CDR3 DNA reads as TGTGCCATCAGTACCGGGACAGGGGGCTATGAGCAGTTCTTC.

Written as DNA, the CDR3 is TGCGCCAGCAGCTTCCTAGCGGGACCCGGCGGCTACGAGCAGTACTTC. The encoded protein is CASSFLAGPGGYEQYF. The chain employs TRBV5-1 and TRBJ2-7; 9 bases agree with TRBD2. V lost 2 bases to trimming and J lost 3 bases; unmatched junction nucleotides: 9. The germline V gene encodes CDR1 SGHRS and CDR2 YFSETQ. The CDR3 covers 16 residues.

This rearrangement joins TRBV9 to TRBJ2-7; TRBD1 is a possible D gene (5 bases). CDR1 is SGDLS and CDR2 is YYNGEE in the germline V gene. There are 15 residues in the CDR3. Trimming left V 0 bases short and J 4 bases short, with 14 bases between. In DNA, the CDR3 is TGTGCCAGCAGCGTAGGGGGCGGCAACCATTACGAGCAGTACTTC. Translated, it gives CASSVGGGNHYEQYF.

The chain has TRBV19 and TRBJ1-1, with 7 nucleotides matching TRBD1. The CDR3 consists of 15 residues. Germline V gene lookup returns CDR1 LNHDA and CDR2 SQIVND (reference sequence). Trimming at V came to 6 bases and at J to 6 bases, leaving 13 bases not matched to a gene. For the CDR3, the DNA is TGTGCCAGTAGATACCGACAGGGTGAGGGGGCTGAAGCTTTCTTT. Its protein is CASRYRQGEGAEAFF.

The chain recombines TRBV5-1 with TRBJ2-7; perhaps TRBD2 as D (7 bases). V dropped 4 bases and J dropped 4 bases, with 18 bases sitting between them. Germline CDR1 reads SGHRS; CDR2 reads YFSETQ. There are 15 residues in the CDR3. CDR3 loop: CASSDPGGVGYEQYF. The CDR3 DNA reads as TGCGCCAGCAGCGATCCGGGGGGCGTAGGGTACGAGCAGTACTTC.

The rearrangement uses TRBV9 and TRBJ1-5, with D maybe TRBD1 (6 bases). CDR1 is SGDLS, CDR2 YYNGEE, per germline. V lost 7 bases, J lost 6 bases, and 8 bases lay in between. This CDR3 has 11 amino acids. The CDR3 is CASAGAQPQHF. The CDR3 nucleotides read TGTGCCAGCGCGGGGGCTCAGCCCCAGCATTTT. Filled out from reference TRBV9 and TRBJ1-5, the complete variable domain reads DSGVTQTPKHLITATGQRVTLRCSPRSGDLSVYWYQQSLDQGLQFLIQYYNGEERAKGNILERFSAQQFPDLHSELNLSSLELGDSALYFCASAGAQPQHFGDGTRLSIL.

The gene calls are TRBV7-2 and TRBJ1-6; 7 bases fit TRBD1. Germline lookup yields CDR1 SGHTA and CDR2 FQGNSA. Trimming cost V 2 bases and J 10 bases; bases outside gene matches: 8. This CDR3 spans 15 amino acids. Here the CDR3 reads CASSLLQGIGSPLHF. CDR3 sequence (DNA): TGTGCCAGCAGCTTACTACAGGGGATAGGATCACCCCTCCACTTT. Variable domain in full (rest from reference TRBV7-2 and TRBJ1-6): GAGVSQSPSNKVTEKGKDVELRCDPISGHTALYWYRQSLGQGLEFLIYFQGNSAPDKSGLPSDRFSAERTGGSVSTLTIQRTQQEDSAVYLCASSLLQGIGSPLHFGNGTRLTVT.

The genes are TRBV5-1 and TRBJ2-1; TRBD2 agrees at 9 bases. CDR1 SGHRS and CDR2 YFSETQ come from the germline V gene. V dropped 1 base and J dropped 10; count of bases not matched to a gene: 6. The length of the CDR3 is 14 residues. CDR3 loop: CASSLTSGLREQFF. The CDR3 nucleotides are TGCGCCAGCAGCTTGACTAGCGGGCTGAGAGAGCAGTTCTTC.

The sample holds a few counts of this clone. This chain connects TRBV19 to TRBJ1-2, with 7 bases matching TRBD1. The germline CDR1 and CDR2 sequences are LNHDA and SQIVND (reference sequence). V was clipped by 3 bases and J by 2 bases; unmatched bases: 3. The CDR3 is 14 residues long. The CDR3 DNA is TGTGCCAGTAGTATGGAGGGGGCGAACTATGGCTACACCTTC. It is translated as CASSMEGANYGYTF.

This clone is a singleton in its sample. The chain has TRBV19 and TRBJ1-2; 7 bases fit TRBD1. The CDR3 runs to 13 residues. Germline CDR1 LNHDA, CDR2 SQIVND (reference sequence). V trimming: 6 bases; J trimming: 4 bases; junction bases outside the gene matches: 5. Here the CDR3 DNA reads TGTGCCAGTAGCGTGGACAGGATCTATGGCTACACCTTC. It codes for CASSVDRIYGYTF.

The genes are TRBV7-6 and TRBJ2-5; 10 bases agree with TRBD2. The CDR3 covers 17 residues. V lost 2 bases to trimming and J lost 4 bases; unmatched junction nucleotides: 10. Germline V CDR1 and CDR2: SGHVS, FNYEAQ. The CDR3 coding sequence is TGTGCCAGCAGCTTAACGGGTAGCGGGGGGCCAGGAGAGACCCAGTACTTC. It specifies CASSLTGSGGPGETQYF.

V gene TRBV28 combines with J gene TRBJ1-6, with D uncertain. V dropped 6 bases and J dropped 9 bases, with 18 bases sitting between them. The length of the CDR3 is 15 residues. CDR1 is MDHEN and CDR2 is SYDVKM in the germline V gene. CDR3 nucleotides: TGTGCCAGCAGGCCGGAGGGCTTTAAGGGTTCACCCCTCCACTTT. Amino acids: CASRPEGFKGSPLHF.

The chain couples TRBV6-5 to TRBJ2-1; 10 nucleotides agree with TRBD1. CDR1 and CDR2 from the germline V gene are MNHEY and SVGAGI. This CDR3 is 11 amino acids long. The V and J ends lost 4 bases and 14 bases, in that order; junction bases with no gene match: 2. As DNA, the CDR3 is TGTGCCAGCAGTTCCGGGACAGGGGAGTTCTTC. This codes for CASSSGTGEFF.

The CDR3 bases are TGCGCCAGCAGCCTAAGACTAGCGGGAGGCACAGATACGCAGTATTTT. Translated, it gives CASSLRLAGGTDTQYF. The V gene is TRBV5-1, the J gene TRBJ2-3, with TRBD2 identical over 12 bases. There are 16 residues in the CDR3. The V and J ends lost 4 bases and 1 base, in that order; junction bases with no gene match: 4. Germline loops: CDR1 SGHRS, CDR2 YFSETQ.

CDR3: CASGRDSIYYEQYF. The CDR3 nucleotides are TGTGCCAGCGGCAGGGACAGCATTTACTACGAGCAGTACTTC. The V and J genes are TRBV6-1 and TRBJ2-7; TRBD1 aligns across 7 bases. J gave up 3 bases and V 8 bases, and 10 bases lay outside the gene matches. Germline CDR1 is MNHNS and CDR2 is SASEGT. This CDR3 has 14 residues.

The chain recombines TRBV28 with TRBJ2-7; 10 bases map to TRBD1. Unmatched junction bases numbered 4, after V lost 6 bases and J lost 2 bases. This CDR3 region has 14 residues. Per germline, CDR1 MDHEN and CDR2 SYDVKM. The CDR3 protein is CASSLGQGAYEQYF. DNA for the CDR3: TGTGCCAGCAGCCTCGGACAGGGGGCCTACGAGCAGTACTTC.